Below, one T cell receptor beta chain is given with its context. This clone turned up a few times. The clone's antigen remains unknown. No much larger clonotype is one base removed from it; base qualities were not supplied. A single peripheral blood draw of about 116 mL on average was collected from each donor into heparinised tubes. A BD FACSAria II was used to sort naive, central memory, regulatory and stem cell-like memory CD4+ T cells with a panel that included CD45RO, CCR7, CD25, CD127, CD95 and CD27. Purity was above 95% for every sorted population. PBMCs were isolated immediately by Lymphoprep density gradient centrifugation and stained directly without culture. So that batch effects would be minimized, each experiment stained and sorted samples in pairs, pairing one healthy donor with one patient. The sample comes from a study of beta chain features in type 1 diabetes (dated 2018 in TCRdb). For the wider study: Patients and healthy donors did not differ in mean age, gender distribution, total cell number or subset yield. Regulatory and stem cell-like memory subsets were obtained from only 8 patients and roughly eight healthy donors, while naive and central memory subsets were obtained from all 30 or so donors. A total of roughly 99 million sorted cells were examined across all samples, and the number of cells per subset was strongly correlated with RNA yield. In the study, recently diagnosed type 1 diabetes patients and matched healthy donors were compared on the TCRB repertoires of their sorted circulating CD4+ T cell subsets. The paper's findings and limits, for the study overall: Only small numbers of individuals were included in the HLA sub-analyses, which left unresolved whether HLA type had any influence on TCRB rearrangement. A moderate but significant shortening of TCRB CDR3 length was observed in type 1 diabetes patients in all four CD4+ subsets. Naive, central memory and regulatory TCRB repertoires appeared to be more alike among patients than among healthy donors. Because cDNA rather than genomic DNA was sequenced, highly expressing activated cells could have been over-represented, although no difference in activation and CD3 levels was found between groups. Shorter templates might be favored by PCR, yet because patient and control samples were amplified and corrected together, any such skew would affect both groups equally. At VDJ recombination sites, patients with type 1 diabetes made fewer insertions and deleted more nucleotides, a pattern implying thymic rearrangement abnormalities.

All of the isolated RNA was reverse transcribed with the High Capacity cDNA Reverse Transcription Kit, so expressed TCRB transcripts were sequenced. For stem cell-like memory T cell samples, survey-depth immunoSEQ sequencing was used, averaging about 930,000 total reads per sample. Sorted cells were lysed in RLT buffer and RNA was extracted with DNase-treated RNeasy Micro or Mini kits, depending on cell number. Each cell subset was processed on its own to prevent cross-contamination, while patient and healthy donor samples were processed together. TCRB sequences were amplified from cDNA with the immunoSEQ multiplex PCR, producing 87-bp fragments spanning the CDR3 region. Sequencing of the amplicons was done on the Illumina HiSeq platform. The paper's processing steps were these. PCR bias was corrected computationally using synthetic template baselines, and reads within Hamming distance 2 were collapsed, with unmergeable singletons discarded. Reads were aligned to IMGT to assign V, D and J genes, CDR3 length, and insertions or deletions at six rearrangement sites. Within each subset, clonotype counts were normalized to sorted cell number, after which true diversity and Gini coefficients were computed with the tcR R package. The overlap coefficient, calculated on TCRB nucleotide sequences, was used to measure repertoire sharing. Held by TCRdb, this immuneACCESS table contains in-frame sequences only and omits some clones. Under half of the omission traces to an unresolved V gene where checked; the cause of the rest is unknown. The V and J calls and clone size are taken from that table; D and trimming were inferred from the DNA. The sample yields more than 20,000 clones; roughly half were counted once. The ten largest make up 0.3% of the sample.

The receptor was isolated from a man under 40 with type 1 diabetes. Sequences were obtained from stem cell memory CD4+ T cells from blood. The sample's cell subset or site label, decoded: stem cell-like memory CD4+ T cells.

In nucleotides, the sequence is TGTGCCAGCAGAGCAGGGTCCTACGAGCAGTACTTC. The encoded protein is CASRAGSYEQYF. The chain links TRBV2 with TRBJ2-7; perhaps TRBD1 is the D gene, with 5 bases matching. Reading from cysteine to phenylalanine, the CDR3 counts 12 amino acids. The entry retains the CDR3 DNA only, 36 bases that are in frame from base 1. V and J lose 6 bases and 1 base, and a span of 7 bases separates them. CDR1 and CDR2 are drawn from the germline V gene: SNHLY, FYNNEI.